The 25 T cell receptor beta chains reported below all come from one sample, sequenced in a study of blood T cell repertoires in COVID-19. Measured with immunoSEQ multiplex PCR; TCRdb has only the in-frame clones, and not every one. This sample carries 310,000 or so clones, roughly 90% of them seen once, and the ten largest clones take about 2.2%. Sequences were obtained from peripheral blood. Every receptor here comes from a woman between 50 and 59 years old who had recovered from COVID-19.

The gene calls are TRBV5-8 and TRBJ2-3, with 8 bases identical to TRBD2. The ends lost 4 bases at V and 8 bases at J; junction bases unmatched: 3. CDR1 and CDR2 from the germline V gene are SGHTS and YDEGEE. This CDR3 region has 12 residues. DNA for the CDR3: TGTGCCAGCAGCCCCCGGGGGGGTACGCAGTATTTT. Translating it yields CASSPRGGTQYF.

This chain links TRBV7-2 with TRBJ2-7; 10 positions agree with TRBD2. Per germline, CDR1 SGHTA and CDR2 FQGNSA. The J segment lost 5 bases and the V segment lost 5 bases, leaving 15 bases of the junction unmatched. The CDR3 spans 17 residues. CDR3 sequence (DNA): TGTGCCAGCAGCACACCAGCGGGAGGGCCGGTGGAAAACGAGCAGTACTTC. Amino acid sequence: CASSTPAGGPVENEQYF.

V usage is TRBV7-3 and J usage is TRBJ2-6, with TRBD1 as a possible D gene (6 bases). Germline-derived CDR1 and CDR2 are SGHTA and FQGTGA. Trimming removed 10 bases at V and 6 bases at J, with 19 bases between. The CDR3 runs 15 residues. The CDR3 DNA sequence: TGTGCCACCACCAGGGGCCCAAGGGAGGCCAACGTCCTGACTTTC. Translation gives CATTRGPREANVLTF.

V and J are TRBV24-1 and TRBJ1-5, with D possibly being TRBD1 (6 bases). CDR3 length: 17 amino acids. V lost 7 bases, J lost 4 bases, and 22 bases lay in between. The germline V gene encodes CDR1 KGHDR and CDR2 SFDVKD. In DNA, the CDR3 is TGTGCCACCAGCCCGGAGTGCTACGACGGGACAAATCAGCCCCAGCATTTT. Residues: CATSPECYDGTNQPQHF.

The chain joins TRBV5-1 to TRBJ2-3, with TRBD2 matching over 8 bases. In germline, CDR1 is SGHRS, CDR2 YFSETQ. V dropped 1 base and J dropped 2; count of bases not matched to a gene: 6. The CDR3 runs to 16 residues. Here the CDR3 reads CASSLLAGTTTDTQYF. In DNA form, the CDR3 reads TGCGCCAGCAGCTTGTTAGCGGGGACGACCACAGATACGCAGTATTTT.

This clone was counted once. CDR3 bases: TGTGCCAGCAGGCTACCGGGACAGGAAAGCTATGGCTACACCTTC. It encodes CASRLPGQESYGYTF. The chain joins TRBV7-2 to TRBJ1-2, with 8 positions matching TRBD1. The germline gives CDR1 SGHTA, CDR2 FQGNSA. The ends lost 6 bases at V and 4 bases at J; junction bases unmatched: 10. The CDR3 has 15 amino acids.

Notes on this clone: This likely traces to a read error, being one base from a far larger clone. The CDR3 sequence is CASSFGQAYEQYF. The CDR3 coding sequence is TGTGCCAGCAGCTTCGGACAAGCCTACGAGCAGTACTTC. The rearrangement joins TRBV7-3 to TRBJ2-7; possible D gene TRBD1, 5 bases. V was shortened by 3 bases and J by 2 bases, with 8 bases between the two germline ends. This CDR3 region has 13 residues. Germline-derived CDR1 and CDR2 are SGHTA and FQGTGA.

The chain is built from TRBV2 and TRBJ2-2; 11 bases map to TRBD1. The CDR3 runs to 15 residues. The germline V gene encodes CDR1 SNHLY and CDR2 FYNNEI. Unmatched junction bases numbered 2, after V lost 1 base and J lost 7 bases. The CDR3 DNA follows: TGTGCCAGCAGTGAAGTCGGGACAGGGGGCGGGGAGCTGTTTTTT. Protein: CASSEVGTGGGELFF. The variable domain in full, completed from reference TRBV2 and TRBJ2-2, reads EPEVTQTPSHQVTQMGQEVILRCVPISNHLYFYWYRQILGQKVEFLVSFYNNEISEKSEIFDDQFSVERPDGSNFTLKIRSTKLEDSAMYFCASSEVGTGGGELFFGEGSRLTVL.

There are a few counts of this clone. Other DNA sequences from this sample encode an identical CDR3 as well. The chain carries TRBV5-6 and TRBJ1-2; TRBD1 aligns across 8 bases. The CDR3 totals 13 residues. V was clipped by 0 bases and J by 5 bases; unmatched bases: 0. The V gene's germline CDR1 is SGHDT and CDR2 YYEEEE. CDR3 region: CASSLDRGYGYTF. The CDR3 nucleotides read TGTGCCAGCAGCTTGGACAGGGGGTATGGCTACACCTTC.

The chain links TRBV5-1 to TRBJ2-7, with 9 bases identical to TRBD1. The CDR3 length is 14 residues. Per the germline V gene, CDR1 is SGHRS and CDR2 is YFSETQ. Trimming cost V 3 bases and J 7 bases; bases outside gene matches: 8. CDR3 in amino acids: CASSWGQGMGEQYF. In nucleotides, the CDR3 is TGCGCCAGCAGCTGGGGACAGGGTATGGGGGAGCAGTACTTC.

The chain employs TRBV12-3 or TRBV12-4 and TRBJ1-1; D call uncertain. Between the trimmed V and J ends, which lost 3 bases and 11 bases, there was a span of 13 bases. The CDR3 consists of 12 residues. CDR3 protein: CASSFYMLRAFF. DNA for the CDR3: TGTGCCAGCAGTTTTTACATGTTGAGGGCTTTCTTT.

This clone has only one observation. The chain recombines TRBV30 with TRBJ1-1, with a weak D call TRBD1 (5 bases). Per the germline V gene, CDR1 is GTSNPN and CDR2 is SVGIG (reference sequence). The V and J ends lost 0 bases and 7 bases respectively, with 12 bases between them. CDR3 length equals 13 residues. The CDR3 coding sequence is TGTGCCTGGAGTGTACTGTTGGGGGGTGAAGCTTTCTTT. It codes for CAWSVLLGGEAFF.

The V gene is TRBV9, the J gene TRBJ2-1; a weak D match, TRBD1 (5 bases). There are 14 residues in the CDR3. Germline CDR1 and CDR2: SGDLS and YYNGEE. The V gene lost 0 bases and the J gene lost 9 bases, with 13 bases spanning the gap. CDR3 sequence reads: CASSVEVSGIEQFF. For the CDR3, the DNA is TGTGCCAGCAGCGTAGAAGTCTCAGGGATTGAGCAGTTCTTC.

This chain connects TRBV19 to TRBJ1-2; D unresolved. V lost 3 bases, J lost 5 bases, and 10 bases lay in between. Germline CDR1 is LNHDA and CDR2 is SQIVND (reference sequence). The CDR3 has 13 residues. CDR3 protein: CASSISRVYGYTF. CDR3 DNA: TGTGCCAGTAGTATCTCTAGAGTTTATGGCTACACCTTC.

The chain uses TRBV13 and TRBJ2-3, with 10 bases lining up with TRBD1. This CDR3 has 16 amino acids. Trimming cost V 1 base and J 3 bases; bases outside gene matches: 4. CDR1 is PRHDT, CDR2 FYEKMQ, per germline (reference sequence). CDR3 nucleotide sequence: TGTGCCAGCAGCTTAGAGGGACAGGGGTGGACAGATACGCAGTATTTT. It translates to CASSLEGQGWTDTQYF.

The CDR3 protein is CASSRQGYQPQHF. Here the CDR3 DNA reads TGTGCCAGCAGCCGACAGGGTTATCAGCCCCAGCATTTT. The chain combines TRBV27 with TRBJ1-5; 7 positions match TRBD1. From germline, CDR1 is MNHEY and CDR2 SMNVEV (reference sequence). The CDR3 contains 13 residues. V shed 6 bases, J shed 5 bases, and the junction held 4 bases outside the gene matches.

The chain couples TRBV14 to TRBJ1-2; no clear D gene. The CDR3 loop spans 12 amino acids. Germline CDR1 is SGHDN and CDR2 is FVKESK. Trimming cost V 1 base and J 8 bases, with 8 bases left between them. The chain's CDR3 is CASSQGGLGYTF. The CDR3 coding sequence is TGTGCCAGCAGCCAAGGCGGGCTCGGCTACACCTTC.

The rearrangement joins TRBV3-1 (or the pseudogene TRBV3-2) to TRBJ2-2, with 13 bases fitting TRBD2. The CDR3 totals 18 residues. Germline CDR1 LGHDT, CDR2 YNNKEL (reference sequence). V lost 0 bases to trimming and J lost 3 bases; unmatched junction nucleotides: 4. The CDR3 loop reads CASSQETSGGPDTGELFF. CDR3 DNA sequence: TGTGCCAGCAGCCAAGAGACTAGCGGGGGGCCGGACACCGGGGAGCTGTTTTTT.

This chain links TRBV19 with TRBJ1-5; 8 bases are a match to TRBD1. The CDR3 totals 15 residues. The germline V gene encodes CDR1 LNHDA and CDR2 SQIVND (reference sequence). V was clipped by 4 bases and J by 0 bases; unmatched bases: 2. The CDR3 nucleotides read TGTGCCAGTAGTAGGGACAGGAATAGCAATCAGCCCCAGCATTTT. It yields the protein CASSRDRNSNQPQHF. The complete variable domain, with remaining parts taken from reference TRBV19 and TRBJ1-5, reads DGGITQSPKYLFRKEGQNVTLSCEQNLNHDAMYWYRQDPGQGLRLIYYSQIVNDFQKGDIAEGYSVSREKKESFPLTVTSAQKNPTAFYLCASSRDRNSNQPQHFGDGTRLSIL.

This chain joins TRBV10-3 and TRBJ2-7; no clear D gene. This CDR3 contains 12 residues. The V gene's germline CDR1 is ENHRY and CDR2 SYGVKD. V was clipped by 4 bases and J by 4 bases, with 8 bases between them. CDR3 nucleotide sequence: TGTGCCATCAGTGTCAAAATGTACGAGCAGTACTTC. Translation: CAISVKMYEQYF.

The chain uses TRBV20-1 and TRBJ2-1, with no clear D. The CDR3 contains 11 residues. The ends were cut back, 3 bases at V and 9 bases at J, with 9 bases in the middle. Looked up from germline, CDR1 is DFQATT and CDR2 is SNEGSKA (reference sequence). For the CDR3, the DNA is TGCAGTGCTAGCCAACAAACTGAGCAGTTCTTC. Its protein product is CSASQQTEQFF.

The genes are TRBV10-3 and TRBJ2-1, with 8 bases aligning to TRBD2. The CDR3 extends over 15 amino acids. The J segment lost 4 bases and the V segment lost 3 bases, leaving 5 bases of the junction unmatched. The germline gives CDR1 ENHRY, CDR2 SYGVKD. This chain's CDR3 is CAISEELAEYNEQFF. The DNA for the CDR3 is TGTGCCATCAGTGAAGAACTAGCGGAGTACAATGAGCAGTTCTTC.

The rearrangement uses TRBV2 and TRBJ2-2; possible D gene TRBD2, 5 bases. This CDR3 is 15 amino acids long. Germline V gene data show CDR1 as SNHLY and CDR2 as FYNNEI. V lost 2 bases, J lost 4 bases, and 11 bases lay in between. The CDR3 loop is CASSENLAGTGELFF. For the CDR3, the DNA is TGTGCCAGCAGTGAAAATCTAGCCGGCACCGGGGAGCTGTTTTTT.

V gene TRBV6-2 or TRBV6-3 combines with J gene TRBJ1-5, with TRBD1 matching 7 bases. This CDR3 has 14 residues. Trimming at V came to 1 base and at J to 5 bases, leaving 2 bases not matched to a gene. Germline CDR1 reads MNHEY; CDR2 reads SVGEGT. The CDR3 protein is CASSYFGTDQPQHF. Here the CDR3 DNA reads TGTGCCAGCAGTTACTTCGGGACAGATCAGCCCCAGCATTTT.

The chain employs TRBV7-2 and TRBJ2-3; TRBD2 agrees at 10 bases. V lost 4 bases to trimming and J lost 0 bases; unmatched junction nucleotides: 7. CDR1 SGHTA and CDR2 FQGNSA come from the germline V gene. This CDR3 comprises 17 residues. Here the CDR3 reads CASSSAGGPPSTDTQYF. The CDR3 DNA reads as TGTGCCAGCAGCTCAGCGGGAGGGCCACCAAGCACAGATACGCAGTATTTT.